One and the same sample provided the 5 T cell receptor beta chains below, sequenced in a study of CD8 T cells in ankylosing spondylitis. TCRdb processed the 5' RACE reads anew with MiXCR; each CDR3 protein has one entry. The sample has more than 150,000 distinct CDR3 sequences, 10% to 15% seen once; the top ten hold about 15%. Input material: blood, either unsorted or a sorted T cell fraction (not recorded which). These receptors all stem from a male donor with ankylosing spondylitis or in good health (not recorded which).

This clonotype has just a few counts. The rearrangement uses TRBV6-1 and TRBJ1-5; 8 nucleotides line up with TRBD1. The germline gives CDR1 MNHNS, CDR2 SASEGT. Losses at the gene ends were 10 bases for V and 8 bases for J; bases not matched to a gene: 10. The length of the CDR3 is 13 residues. CDR3 amino acids: CATDTGGLEPQHF. DNA of the CDR3: TGTGCCACCGATACAGGGGGTTTGGAGCCCCAGCATTTT.

The chain combines TRBV19 with TRBJ1-1; TRBD1 agrees at 11 bases. V lost 7 bases, J lost 3 bases, and 4 bases stayed unmatched. From germline, CDR1 is LNHDA and CDR2 SQIVND (reference sequence). The CDR3 extends over 14 amino acids. CDR3: CASTTGQGDTEAFF. CDR3 bases: TGTGCCAGTACTACGGGACAGGGGGACACTGAAGCTTTCTTT. The full variable domain, with the rest looked up from reference TRBV19 and TRBJ1-1, is DGGITQSPKYLFRKEGQNVTLSCEQNLNHDAMYWYRQDPGQGLRLIYYSQIVNDFQKGDIAEGYSVSREKKESFPLTVTSAQKNPTAFYLCASTTGQGDTEAFFGQGTRLTVV.

This clonotype was observed many times. This chain uses TRBV20-1 with TRBJ2-3, with a weak D call TRBD2 (6 bases). This CDR3 is built from 15 residues. Germline V lookup: CDR1 DFQATT, CDR2 SNEGSKA (reference sequence). Between the trimmed V and J ends, which lost 0 bases and 3 bases, there was a span of 13 bases. This chain's CDR3 is CSARESGVETDTQYF. CDR3 sequence (DNA): TGCAGTGCTAGAGAATCGGGGGTCGAGACAGATACGCAGTATTTT.

The V and J genes are TRBV12-3 or TRBV12-4 and TRBJ1-2; no clear D. The V end was cut by 6 bases, the J end by 4 bases, with 18 bases between. The CDR3 spans 15 residues. CDR3 sequence reads: CASSPGSVAVYGYTF. For the CDR3, the DNA is TGTGCCAGCAGCCCGGGCTCGGTCGCTGTCTATGGCTACACCTTC.

CDR3 amino acids: CASSYSTETDTQYF. DNA for the CDR3: TGTGCCAGCAGTTACTCGACAGAGACAGATACGCAGTATTTT. The chain is built from TRBV6-5 and TRBJ2-3, with D possibly matching TRBD1 (5 bases). V was pared by 0 bases and J by 3 bases, with 7 bases between. From germline, CDR1 is MNHEY and CDR2 SVGAGI. The CDR3 loop spans 14 amino acids.